Only one count was recorded for the clone carrying this T cell receptor (beta chain). Per the original methods: Amplifying reference gene primers gave estimates of nucleated cell counts. Profiled with immunoSEQ multiplex PCR; TCRdb holds only in-frame clones, not every one. The DNA was the basis for D and trimming; V, J and clone size are from that table. In the table there are 300,000 to 400,000 clones, about 85% of which are singletons. The V gene end was trimmed by 8 bases and the J gene end by 2 bases; junction bases not matched to a gene: 3. The CDR3 spans 13 residues. Germline V lookup: CDR1 MNHEY, CDR2 SMNVEV (reference sequence). The entry originates in a study of blood T cell repertoires in COVID-19. Participant-reported clinical history was the basis for cohort assignment.

The receptor's source is a woman aged 30 to 39 who had been exposed to COVID-19. Sequences were obtained from PBMCs or T cells enriched from blood (not recorded which). The genes are TRBV27 and TRBJ2-7; 10 bases match TRBD2. CDR3 amino acids: CASRLAGTYEQYF. DNA for the CDR3: TGTGCCAGCCGACTAGCGGGTACCTACGAGCAGTACTTC.